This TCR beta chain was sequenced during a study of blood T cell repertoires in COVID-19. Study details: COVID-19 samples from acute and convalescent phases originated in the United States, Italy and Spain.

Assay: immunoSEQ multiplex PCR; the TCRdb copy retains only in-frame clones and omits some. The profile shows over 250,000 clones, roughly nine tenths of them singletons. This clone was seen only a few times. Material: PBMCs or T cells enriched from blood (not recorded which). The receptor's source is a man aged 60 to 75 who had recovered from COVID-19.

CDR3 protein: CASTHLGLGGTDTQYF. CDR3 nucleotides: TGTGCCAGCACACACTTGGGACTAGGGGGCACAGATACGCAGTATTTT. The V gene is TRBV11-3, the J gene TRBJ2-3; 8 bases fit TRBD2. This CDR3 spans 16 amino acids. Germline CDR1 SGHNT, CDR2 YENEEA. The trim removed 7 bases at V and 1 base at J, leaving 10 bases unmatched.